Following are 11 T cell receptor beta chains from one sample sequenced in a study of OX40 agonist ivuxolimab in advanced cancers. Clones were read by immunoSEQ multiplex PCR, and TCRdb kept only the in-frame ones, dropping some. The sample consists of just under 20,000 clones, over 75% of them appearing once. Sequencing was performed on CD4+ or CD8+ T cells sorted from blood, taken in a trial of the OX40 agonist ivuxolimab. The source is an adult with an advanced solid tumor such as melanoma, head and neck, liver or kidney cancer.

The chain joins TRBV7-3 to TRBJ1-1; D might be TRBD1 (5 bases). The V end was cut by 2 bases, the J end by 6 bases, with 13 bases between. Germline V gene lookup returns CDR1 SGHTA and CDR2 FQGTGA. CDR3 length: 14 amino acids. The CDR3 DNA sequence: TGTGCCAGCAGCTTAGGGTCAGGGAGCTCTGAAGCTTTCTTT. This codes for CASSLGSGSSEAFF. The variable domain in full, completed from reference TRBV7-3 and TRBJ1-1, reads GAGVSQTPSNKVTEKGKYVELRCDPISGHTALYWYRQSLGQGPEFLIYFQGTGAADDSGLPNDRFFAVRPEGSVSTLKIQRTERGDSAVYLCASSLGSGSSEAFFGQGTRLTVV.

This clone was counted once. The chain links TRBV29-1 to TRBJ1-1; perhaps TRBD1 as D (5 bases). Germline V gene data show CDR1 as SQVTM and CDR2 as ANQGSEA. V was trimmed by 8 bases and J by 8 bases, leaving 18 bases between them. The CDR3 sequence is 12 residues long. The CDR3 nucleotides are TGCAGCATTGGAAGGGGCCGTGGCGAAGCTTTCTTT. Translated, it gives CSIGRGRGEAFF.

V is TRBV27 and J is TRBJ2-5; maybe TRBD1 (6 bases). This CDR3 spans 17 amino acids. Looked up from germline, CDR1 is MNHEY and CDR2 is SMNVEV (reference sequence). The germline V and J ends were trimmed by 4 bases and 8 bases, with 26 bases remaining between them. CDR3 in DNA: TGTGCCAGCAGTTCAGGGGCGGATGTTTATATTCGAGAAACCCAGTACTTC. Translated, it gives CASSSGADVYIRETQYF.

A single count supports this clone. The chain is built from TRBV27 and TRBJ2-1, with TRBD1 identical over 12 bases. The V and J ends lost 8 bases and 7 bases, in that order; junction bases with no gene match: 3. The CDR3 length is 13 residues. Germline V gene lookup returns CDR1 MNHEY and CDR2 SMNVEV (reference sequence). The CDR3 sequence: CASGDRGLNEQFF. The CDR3 DNA reads as TGTGCCAGCGGGGACAGGGGGCTTAATGAGCAGTTCTTC.

This clone was detected only a few times. The V and J genes are TRBV28 and TRBJ1-2; no clear D. The CDR3 loop spans 13 amino acids. The germline V gene encodes CDR1 MDHEN and CDR2 SYDVKM. V was pared by 3 bases and J by 3 bases, with 8 bases between. CDR3 sequence: CASSFGLHYGYTF. The CDR3 nucleotides are TGTGCCAGCAGTTTCGGCCTCCACTATGGCTACACCTTC.

The V call is TRBV5-1, the J call TRBJ2-5; TRBD1 matches at 9 bases. The V gene's germline CDR1 is SGHRS and CDR2 YFSETQ. This CDR3 is built from 15 residues. V shed 6 bases, J shed 2 bases, and the junction held 8 bases outside the gene matches. The CDR3 is CASTISDRGQETQYF. In DNA, the CDR3 is TGCGCCAGCACCATATCCGACAGGGGGCAAGAGACCCAGTACTTC.

V usage is TRBV18 and J usage is TRBJ2-7; D call uncertain. The CDR3 length is 12 residues. Germline CDR1 is KGHSH and CDR2 is LQKENI. Trimming removed 5 bases from V and 11 bases from J, with 16 bases in between. The CDR3 nucleotides are TGTGCCAGCTCATCCGAGACAAGGATGAAGTACTTC. Translating gives CASSSETRMKYF.

The chain recombines TRBV5-6 with TRBJ2-2; possibly TRBD2 for D (5 bases). Germline CDR1 is SGHDT and CDR2 is YYEEEE. V lost 1 base, J lost 6 bases, and 16 bases lay in between. The CDR3 spans 16 residues. CDR3 nucleotides: TGTGCCAGCAGCTTGTTCGTGAGGGCCAGTTCCGGGGAGCTGTTTTTT. Translating it yields CASSLFVRASSGELFF.

The chain links TRBV2 to TRBJ1-4, with TRBD1 matching over 7 bases. From germline, CDR1 is SNHLY and CDR2 FYNNEI. The CDR3 is 14 residues long. Trimming took 2 bases from V and 7 from J; bases not matched to a gene: 4. CDR3 sequence reads: CASSETQGSEKLFF. The CDR3 nucleotides are TGTGCCAGCAGTGAAACACAGGGGTCTGAAAAACTGTTTTTT.

The table lists this clone with a few counts. The chain carries TRBV6-1 and TRBJ1-5, with 9 bases matching TRBD1. CDR1 MNHNS and CDR2 SASEGT come from the germline V gene. Trimming took 5 bases from V and 3 from J; bases not matched to a gene: 5. The CDR3 runs 15 residues. In DNA, the CDR3 is TGTGCCAGCAGTAACAGGGGGCAGAACAATCAGCCCCAGCATTTT. Protein: CASSNRGQNNQPQHF.

The chain carries TRBV11-2 and TRBJ2-7; 7 bases align to TRBD2. Trimming at V came to 5 bases and at J to 5 bases, leaving 6 bases not matched to a gene. CDR1 SGHAT and CDR2 FQNNGV come from the germline V gene. The CDR3 covers 13 residues. The CDR3 protein is CASSLRRENEQYF. For the CDR3, the DNA is TGTGCCAGCAGCCTCAGGCGGGAGAACGAGCAGTACTTC. Based on the CDR3 plus reference TRBV11-2 and TRBJ2-7, the full variable domain is EAGVAQSPRYKIIEKRQSVAFWCNPISGHATLYWYQQILGQGPKLLIQFQNNGVVDDSQLPKDRFSAERLKGVDSTLKIQPAKLEDSAVYLCASSLRRENEQYFGPGTRLTVT.